The clone carrying this T cell receptor (beta chain) was found once. Its antigen is unknown. This sample stems from a study of cytomegalovirus exposure and HLA in healthy donors. Points from the study as a whole: The sole available immune exposure information was CMV serostatus.

Both 60 Vbeta primers and 13 Jbeta primers went into the PCR. Assay used: immunoSEQ multiplex PCR; TCRdb lists only in-frame clones, some missing. The sample shows 190,000 or so clones, 75% to 85% of them seen only once. Germline V gene data show CDR1 as SGHTS and CDR2 as YDEGEE. V lost 3 bases, J lost 4 bases, and 5 bases stayed unmatched. This CDR3 is 16 amino acids long. This TCR was sampled from a male donor in good health and CMV-seropositive. This rearrangement joins TRBV5-8 to TRBJ2-3, with 13 bases lining up with TRBD2. The sequencing input was PBMCs. For the CDR3, the DNA is TGTGCCAGCAGCTCTGGAGGACTAGCGGGGGCAGATACGCAGTATTTT. This gives the protein CASSSGGLAGADTQYF.